This T cell receptor (beta chain) was identified in a study of T-cell memory formation after mild COVID-19. In the study overall: Most TCR clusters belonged to a single donor.

Findings and caveats of the study: Later expanders leaned CD4+, whereas clones that contracted between day 15 and 85 were balanced CD4/CD8.

This clonotype was seen only a few times. Its antigen is unknown. V was pared by 3 bases and J by 10 bases, with 5 bases of the junction left unmatched. Per the germline V gene, CDR1 is DFQATT and CDR2 is SNEGSKA (reference sequence). This CDR3 has 11 residues. Each CDR3 protein is one row after TCRdb ran MiXCR on the 5' RACE reads. The table has roughly 220,000 distinct CDR3 sequences, roughly 10% seen once. The origin of this receptor is a man younger than 35 who had mild COVID-19 (a few samples of this study predate the infection). Cell type and time point are not known. The sequencing sample was made of PBMCs or a T cell subset sorted from them (not recorded which). This chain connects TRBV20-1 to TRBJ1-2, with 7 bases fitting TRBD1. The CDR3 DNA is TGCAGTGCTAGTACAGGGGACGACTACACCTTC. It encodes CSASTGDDYTF.